Sequencing of this TCR beta chain was carried out in a study of cytomegalovirus exposure and HLA in healthy donors. Study results and caveats: High specificity and sensitivity for cytomegalovirus status were reported for the classifier. Confirmation was obtained in vitro that three CMV-associated chains are specific for CMV antigens.

Primers: 60 Vbeta forward and 13 Jbeta reverse. Generated by immunoSEQ multiplex PCR, the TCRdb table keeps only in-frame clones and is missing some. The sample contains some 100,000 clones, 74% of which appear only once. Healthy people donating bone marrow made up the donors. Each donor was nominally healthy when sampled (though unrecorded immune exposures were likely). A few counts support this clone. What it binds is unknown. CDR3 size: 14 residues. J lost 6 bases, V lost 4 bases, and 3 bases had no gene match. Germline CDR1 and CDR2: SGHKS and YYEKEE (reference sequence). This clonotype was sampled from a woman between 50 and 59 years old in good health and CMV-seropositive. The sequencing sample was made of PBMCs. The V call is TRBV5-5, the J call TRBJ1-5; TRBD1 aligns across 11 bases. CDR3 sequence: CASSADRGRQPQHF. CDR3 sequence (DNA): TGTGCCAGCAGCGCGGACAGGGGGCGTCAGCCCCAGCATTTT.